The 5 T cell receptor beta chains reported below all come from one sample, sequenced in a study of control samples from healthy donors and cancer patients. Sequencing used immunoSEQ multiplex PCR; TCRdb keeps in-frame clones, though not all of them. Here the sample spans more than 70,000 clones, about 95% being singletons. Sequencing used blood. The receptors here all came from a woman between 25 and 40 years old in good health.

This sequence joins TRBV5-5 and TRBJ2-7; 7 bases agree with TRBD1. Germline CDR1 reads SGHKS; CDR2 reads YYEKEE (reference sequence). CDR3 length equals 14 residues. V was pared by 3 bases and J by 4 bases, with 7 bases of the junction left unmatched. Here the CDR3 DNA reads TGTGCCAGCAGCTACCGGGACAGAGAGTACGAGCAGTACGTC. This codes for CASSYRDREYEQYV.

V gene TRBV4-1 combines with J gene TRBJ1-1, with D maybe TRBD1 (6 bases). V was trimmed by 4 bases and J by 4 bases, leaving 16 bases between them. Germline CDR1 MGHRA, CDR2 YSYEKL. The CDR3 extends over 15 amino acids. CDR3 coding DNA: TGCGCCAGCAGCCGAATAGTAGGGGGGGTCACTGAAGCTTTCTTT. It specifies CASSRIVGGVTEAFF.

The V call is TRBV6-1, the J call TRBJ1-5; TRBD1 aligns across 9 bases. V dropped 1 base and J dropped 4; count of bases not matched to a gene: 5. CDR1 and CDR2 (germline): MNHNS, SASEGT. The length of the CDR3 is 16 residues. CDR3 DNA sequence: TGTGCCAGCAGTGAAGACGGGACAGGGTTTAATCAGCCCCAGCATTTT. It yields the protein CASSEDGTGFNQPQHF.

J is TRBJ1-2 and V is TRBV10-3; 7 bases map to TRBD1. The germline V gene has CDR1 ENHRY and CDR2 SYGVKD. The ends lost 2 bases at V and 5 bases at J; junction bases unmatched: 5. The CDR3 runs to 14 residues. CDR3 nucleotides: TGTGCCATCAGTGAGGGGGGGACAGCTTATGGCTACACCTTC. It specifies CAISEGGTAYGYTF.

This clone was found a few times. The chain combines TRBV6-1 with TRBJ1-6; D may be TRBD1 (6 bases). The CDR3 has 17 amino acids. Germline V gene data show CDR1 as MNHNS and CDR2 as SASEGT. V was shortened by 4 bases and J by 3 bases, with 16 bases between the two germline ends. The CDR3 region is CASSAPGARSYNSPLHF. CDR3 DNA sequence: TGTGCCAGCAGTGCACCGGGGGCTCGAAGCTATAATTCACCCCTCCACTTT.